The next 23 T cell receptor beta chains were all read from a single sample in a study of T cell responses to AZD1222 COVID-19 vaccine. Measured with immunoSEQ multiplex PCR; TCRdb has only the in-frame clones, and not every one. The data hold some 120,000 clones, with 90% to 95% observed a single time. The sequenced sample was peripheral blood, obtained on day 0 of AZD1222 vaccination. Every receptor here comes from an adult in good health.

The CDR3 loop is CASSLEGFPNSPLHF. The CDR3 DNA follows: TGTGCCAGCAGCTTAGAAGGCTTCCCTAATTCACCCCTCCACTTT. This chain links TRBV7-2 with TRBJ1-6; unclear D gene. Trimming took off 1 base at V and 6 bases at J, with 10 bases between the two ends. This CDR3 region has 15 residues. Germline loops: CDR1 SGHTA, CDR2 FQGNSA.

This sequence joins TRBV6-2 or TRBV6-3 and TRBJ1-2, with 7 bases fitting TRBD1. V lost 6 bases to trimming and J lost 4 bases; unmatched junction nucleotides: 14. CDR1 and CDR2 (germline): MNHEY, SVGEGT. This CDR3 comprises 16 residues. As DNA, the CDR3 is TGTGCCAGCAGCCCTCGAAACCTCGGGACAGTCTATGGCTACACCTTC. Amino acids: CASSPRNLGTVYGYTF.

The chain recombines TRBV6-5 with TRBJ2-3; D ambiguous. V dropped 2 bases and J dropped 0 bases, with 12 bases sitting between them. Germline-derived CDR1 and CDR2 are MNHEY and SVGAGI. This CDR3 has 16 amino acids. The CDR3 DNA is TGTGCCAGCAGTTACGGTCCCGGCGGAAGCACAGATACGCAGTATTTT. It is translated as CASSYGPGGSTDTQYF.

The V call is TRBV30, the J call TRBJ2-7; D possibly uses TRBD1 or TRBD2 (5 bases each). Deletions cut 3 bases from V and 2 bases from J, with 14 bases between. This CDR3 has 14 residues. Germline V CDR1 and CDR2: GTSNPN, SVGIG (reference sequence). The CDR3 nucleotides read TGTGCCTGGAGCTCTAATCGGGGCCCCTACGAGCAGTACTTC. Its translation is CAWSSNRGPYEQYF. The entire variable domain, with the rest obtained from reference TRBV30 and TRBJ2-7, is as follows: SQTIHQWPATLVQPVGSPLSLECTVEGTSNPNLYWYRQAAGRGLQLLFYSVGIGQISSEVPQNLSASRPQDRQFILSSKKLLLSDSGFYLCAWSSNRGPYEQYFGPGTRLTVT.

This sequence joins TRBV7-8 and TRBJ2-7; 14 positions match TRBD2. This CDR3 is 18 amino acids long. The V gene's germline CDR1 is SGHVS and CDR2 FQNEAQ. Trimming removed 5 bases from V and 3 bases from J; junction bases left unmatched: 12. The CDR3 DNA reads as TGTGCCAGCAGCGCTACGGGACTAGCGGGAGCTTTACTCTACGAGCAGTACTTC. It specifies CASSATGLAGALLYEQYF.

The chain combines TRBV29-1 with TRBJ1-1; tentatively, D is TRBD1 (5 bases). The CDR3 totals 13 residues. Trimming shortened V by 7 bases and J by 3 bases, and 15 bases separated the two germline ends. Germline-derived CDR1 and CDR2 are SQVTM and ANQGSEA. CDR3 DNA sequence: TGCAGCGCTACACGGGGAGGGGACACTGAAGCTTTCTTT. It encodes CSATRGGDTEAFF.

The chain carries TRBV4-3 and TRBJ1-1, with 7 bases fitting TRBD1. After removal of 3 bases from V and 7 bases from J, the junction contained 5 bases not matched to a gene. From germline, CDR1 is LGHNA and CDR2 YSLEER. The CDR3 loop spans 13 amino acids. CDR3 amino acids: CASSQDRSLEAFF. The CDR3, as DNA: TGCGCCAGCAGCCAGGACAGGAGTCTTGAAGCTTTCTTT.

The chain links TRBV6-1 to TRBJ1-3; D call uncertain. Germline CDR1 MNHNS, CDR2 SASEGT. Trimming removed 2 bases from V and 4 bases from J, with 3 bases in between. The length of the CDR3 is 12 residues. Written as DNA, the CDR3 is TGTGCCAGCAGTGAACAGGGAAACACCATATATTTT. This encodes CASSEQGNTIYF.

V usage is TRBV19 and J usage is TRBJ1-5; possibly TRBD1 for D (6 bases). Germline-derived CDR1 and CDR2 are LNHDA and SQIVND (reference sequence). The CDR3 has 16 residues. The V end was cut by 2 bases, the J end by 5 bases, with 16 bases between. This chain's CDR3 is CASSIWAGEGDQPQHF. The CDR3 nucleotides read TGTGCCAGTAGTATATGGGCAGGGGAAGGAGATCAGCCCCAGCATTTT. The full variable domain, its missing parts supplied by reference TRBV19 and TRBJ1-5, is DGGITQSPKYLFRKEGQNVTLSCEQNLNHDAMYWYRQDPGQGLRLIYYSQIVNDFQKGDIAEGYSVSREKKESFPLTVTSAQKNPTAFYLCASSIWAGEGDQPQHFGDGTRLSIL.

V and J are TRBV10-3 and TRBJ2-7; possible D gene TRBD1, 6 bases. The CDR3 is 15 amino acids. Germline CDR1 ENHRY, CDR2 SYGVKD. V lost 3 bases and J lost 0, with 12 bases in between. In DNA, the CDR3 is TGTGCCATCAGTGAAAGGACAGCTAGCTCCTACGAGCAGTACTTC. Its translation is CAISERTASSYEQYF.

V usage is TRBV4-1 and J usage is TRBJ1-1, with D uncertain. The CDR3 totals 14 residues. V lost 1 base, J lost 4 bases, and 10 bases lay in between. Germline-derived CDR1 and CDR2 are MGHRA and YSYEKL. CDR3 loop: CASSQGSVPTEAFF. CDR3 coding DNA: TGCGCCAGCAGCCAAGGATCAGTCCCCACTGAAGCTTTCTTT.

The CDR3 sequence is CASSQTAAGEQFF. The CDR3 DNA sequence: TGTGCCAGCAGCCAAACAGCTGCTGGTGAGCAGTTCTTC. The gene calls are TRBV3-1 (or the pseudogene TRBV3-2) and TRBJ2-1; D is ambiguous. The CDR3 sequence is 13 residues long. CDR1 is LGHDT, CDR2 YNNKEL, per germline (reference sequence). The V end was cut by 2 bases, the J end by 9 bases, with 11 bases between.

The rearrangement links TRBV7-2 to TRBJ1-1; D uncertain. Germline lookup yields CDR1 SGHTA and CDR2 FQGNSA. This CDR3 has 13 amino acids. The V end was cut by 1 base, the J end by 0 bases, with 3 bases between. The CDR3 region is CASSLDLNTEAFF. In DNA form, the CDR3 reads TGTGCCAGCAGCTTAGATTTGAACACTGAAGCTTTCTTT.

This clone has only one observation. The CDR3 DNA follows: TGTGCCAGCAGTCGACAGGGGGCCACAGATACGCAGTATTTT. This encodes CASSRQGATDTQYF. The chain employs TRBV28 and TRBJ2-3; TRBD1 aligns across 10 bases. CDR1 and CDR2 (germline): MDHEN, SYDVKM. The CDR3 covers 14 residues. After removal of 5 bases from V and 2 bases from J, the junction contained 1 base not matched to a gene.

This clone was picked up one time. The chain couples TRBV21-1 to TRBJ2-3; TRBD2 reflects the table's D call only, with no check against the DNA. TRBV21-1 is a known pseudogene. The length of the CDR3 is 16 residues. The CDR3 protein is CASSNGGRRRVDTQYF. CDR3 nucleotides: TGTGCCAGCAGCAATGGCGGGAGAAGAAGGGTAGATACGCAGTATTTT.

This clone has more than one count but fewer than ten. The chain links TRBV3-1 (or the pseudogene TRBV3-2) to TRBJ1-2, with unresolved D. CDR3 length: 11 amino acids. Germline lookup yields CDR1 LGHDT and CDR2 YNNKEL (reference sequence). Trimming pared 3 bases from V and 2 bases from J, leaving 1 base between. CDR3 nucleotide sequence: TGTGCCAGCAGCCACAACTATGGCTACACCTTC. The encoded protein is CASSHNYGYTF.

The CDR3, as DNA: TGTGCCAGTGGAGGAGGGGAGTCTGAAGCTTTCTTT. This codes for CASGGGESEAFF. The rearrangement joins TRBV28 to TRBJ1-1; D perhaps matches TRBD1 (5 bases). V lost 9 bases and J lost 6, with 14 bases in between. The length of the CDR3 is 12 residues. CDR1 and CDR2 (germline): MDHEN, SYDVKM.

The rearrangement uses TRBV3-1 (or the pseudogene TRBV3-2) and TRBJ1-3; D unclear. The CDR3 sequence is 17 residues long. The V end lost 0 bases, the J end lost 5 bases, and 17 bases lay between the germline ends. Germline assignment: CDR1 LGHDT and CDR2 YNNKEL (reference sequence). CDR3 in DNA: TGTGCCAGCAGCCAAGATCGGTCTGGGCAGCTAAGAAACACCATATATTTT. Translation: CASSQDRSGQLRNTIYF.

The chain employs TRBV28 and TRBJ1-2; no reliable D call. The V end lost 3 bases, the J end lost 8 bases, and 7 bases lay between the germline ends. Germline V CDR1 and CDR2: MDHEN, SYDVKM. The CDR3 is 11 amino acids. The CDR3 coding sequence is TGTGCCAGCAGTTTGGCTTCCGGCTACACCTTC. Residues: CASSLASGYTF.

This clone was found once. V is TRBV6-6 and J is TRBJ1-4, with 7 bases identical to TRBD1. Germline trimming cut 8 bases from V and 8 bases from J; bases unmatched to any gene: 14. The germline gives CDR1 MNHNY, CDR2 SVGAGI (reference sequence). The CDR3 spans 15 residues. The CDR3 DNA reads as TGTGCCAGCCGCTCTCTGACAGGGACGGGCGAAAAACTGTTTTTT. Translation gives CASRSLTGTGEKLFF.

The chain joins TRBV5-1 to TRBJ2-7; 11 bases fit TRBD2. The CDR3 has 15 residues. Germline loops: CDR1 SGHRS, CDR2 YFSETQ. V lost 2 bases and J lost 2; bases outside the gene matches: 3. The CDR3 loop is CASSLVLAGAYEQYF. The CDR3, as DNA: TGCGCCAGCAGCTTAGTACTAGCGGGAGCCTACGAGCAGTACTTC.

The chain combines TRBV9 with TRBJ2-3, with a weak D call TRBD1 (6 bases). This CDR3 is 13 amino acids long. In germline, CDR1 is SGDLS, CDR2 YYNGEE. V dropped 4 bases and J dropped 4 bases, with 10 bases sitting between them. CDR3 nucleotide sequence: TGTGCCAGCAGCACCGCAGGGGCAGATACGCAGTATTTT. Translation gives CASSTAGADTQYF.

This clone was seen only once. J is TRBJ1-2 and V is TRBV13, with TRBD1 identical over 7 bases. The J segment lost 8 bases and the V segment lost 5 bases, leaving 11 bases of the junction unmatched. This CDR3 is built from 14 residues. The germline gives CDR1 PRHDT, CDR2 FYEKMQ (reference sequence). The chain's CDR3 is CASSQGGQLRGYTF. CDR3 nucleotides: TGTGCCAGCAGCCAGGGGGGACAACTAAGGGGCTACACCTTC.